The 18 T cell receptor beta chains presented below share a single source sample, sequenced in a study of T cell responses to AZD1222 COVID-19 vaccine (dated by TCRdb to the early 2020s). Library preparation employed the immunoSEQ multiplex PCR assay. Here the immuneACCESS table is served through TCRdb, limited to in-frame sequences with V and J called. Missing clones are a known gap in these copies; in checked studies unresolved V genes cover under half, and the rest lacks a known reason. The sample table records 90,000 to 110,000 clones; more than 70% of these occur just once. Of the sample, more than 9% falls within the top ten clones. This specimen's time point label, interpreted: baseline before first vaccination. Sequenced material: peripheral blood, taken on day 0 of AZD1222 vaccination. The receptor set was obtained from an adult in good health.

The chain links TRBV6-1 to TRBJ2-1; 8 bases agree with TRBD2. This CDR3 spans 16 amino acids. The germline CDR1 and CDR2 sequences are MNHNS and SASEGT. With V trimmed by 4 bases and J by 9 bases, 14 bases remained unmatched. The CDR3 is CASSAFRSGSMGEQFF. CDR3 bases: TGTGCCAGCAGTGCATTCAGAAGCGGGAGTATGGGTGAGCAGTTCTTC.

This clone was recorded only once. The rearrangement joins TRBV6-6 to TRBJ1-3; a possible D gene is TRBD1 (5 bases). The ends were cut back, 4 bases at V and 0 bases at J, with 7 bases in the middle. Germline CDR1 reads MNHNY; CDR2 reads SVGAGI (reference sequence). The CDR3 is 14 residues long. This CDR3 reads CASSLGVSGNTIYF. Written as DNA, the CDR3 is TGTGCCAGCAGTTTAGGGGTCTCTGGAAACACCATATATTTT.

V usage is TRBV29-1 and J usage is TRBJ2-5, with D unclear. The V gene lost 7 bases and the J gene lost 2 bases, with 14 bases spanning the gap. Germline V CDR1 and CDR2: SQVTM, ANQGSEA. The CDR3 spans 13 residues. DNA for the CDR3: TGCAGCGCTACGACAAACCTACAAGAGACCCAGTACTTC. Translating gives CSATTNLQETQYF.

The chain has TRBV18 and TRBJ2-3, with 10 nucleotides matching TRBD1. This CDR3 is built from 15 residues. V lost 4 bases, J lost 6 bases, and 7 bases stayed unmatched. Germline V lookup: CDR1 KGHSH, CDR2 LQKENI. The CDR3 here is CASSRGTGEADTQYF. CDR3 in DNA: TGTGCCAGCTCACGAGGGACAGGGGAAGCTGATACGCAGTATTTT.

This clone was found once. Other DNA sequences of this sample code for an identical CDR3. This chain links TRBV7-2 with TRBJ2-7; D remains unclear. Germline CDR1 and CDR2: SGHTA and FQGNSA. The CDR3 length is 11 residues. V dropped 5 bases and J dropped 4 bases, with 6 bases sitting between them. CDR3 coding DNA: TGTGCCAGCAGCCCTGGATACGAGCAGTACTTC. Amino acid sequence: CASSPGYEQYF.

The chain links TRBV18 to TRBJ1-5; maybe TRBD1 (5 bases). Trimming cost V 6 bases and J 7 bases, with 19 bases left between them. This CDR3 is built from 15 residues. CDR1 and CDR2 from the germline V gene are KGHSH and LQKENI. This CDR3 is CASSSEISRVQPQHF. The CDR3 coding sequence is TGTGCCAGCTCCTCTGAGATAAGCAGGGTGCAGCCCCAGCATTTT.

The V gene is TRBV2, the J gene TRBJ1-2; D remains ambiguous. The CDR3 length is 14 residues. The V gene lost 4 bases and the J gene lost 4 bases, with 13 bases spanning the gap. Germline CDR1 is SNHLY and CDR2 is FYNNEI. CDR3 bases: TGTGCCAGCAGTGTGGAGGAGGACGGCTATGGCTACACCTTC. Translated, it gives CASSVEEDGYGYTF.

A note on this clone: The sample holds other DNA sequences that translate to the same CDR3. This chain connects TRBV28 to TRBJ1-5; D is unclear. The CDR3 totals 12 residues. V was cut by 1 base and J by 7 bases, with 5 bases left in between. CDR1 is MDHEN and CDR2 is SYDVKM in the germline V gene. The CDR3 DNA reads TGTGCCAGCAGTTTATTAGGACAGCCCCAGCATTTT. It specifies CASSLLGQPQHF.

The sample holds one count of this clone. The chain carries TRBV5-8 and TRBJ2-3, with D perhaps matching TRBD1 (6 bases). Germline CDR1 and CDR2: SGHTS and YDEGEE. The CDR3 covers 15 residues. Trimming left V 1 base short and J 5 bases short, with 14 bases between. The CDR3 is CASSLYEQGRDTQYF. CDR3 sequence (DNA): TGTGCCAGCAGCTTGTACGAACAGGGAAGAGATACGCAGTATTTT.

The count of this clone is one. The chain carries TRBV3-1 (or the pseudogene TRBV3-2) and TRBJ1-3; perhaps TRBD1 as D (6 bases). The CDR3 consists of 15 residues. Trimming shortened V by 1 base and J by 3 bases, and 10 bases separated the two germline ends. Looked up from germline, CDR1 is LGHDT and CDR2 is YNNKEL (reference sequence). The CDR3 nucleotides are TGTGCCAGCAGCCAAGCGGGGGCAGGTGGAAACACCATATATTTT. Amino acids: CASSQAGAGGNTIYF.

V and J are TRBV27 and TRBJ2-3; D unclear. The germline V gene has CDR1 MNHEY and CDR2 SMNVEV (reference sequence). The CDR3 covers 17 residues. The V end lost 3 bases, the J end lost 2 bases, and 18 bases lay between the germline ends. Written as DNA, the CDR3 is TGTGCCAGCAGTTTGGTCACTCTACTGGGCCCCACAGATACGCAGTATTTT. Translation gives CASSLVTLLGPTDTQYF.

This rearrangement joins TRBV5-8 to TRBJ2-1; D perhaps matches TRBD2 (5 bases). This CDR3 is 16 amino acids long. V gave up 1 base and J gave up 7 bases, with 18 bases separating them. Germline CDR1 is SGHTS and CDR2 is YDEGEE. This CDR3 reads CASSLRGGVLRNEQFF. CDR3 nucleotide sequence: TGTGCCAGCAGCTTGCGGGGTGGGGTTTTGCGGAATGAGCAGTTCTTC. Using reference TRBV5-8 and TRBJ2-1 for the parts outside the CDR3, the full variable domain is EAGVTQSPTHLIKTRGQQATLRCSPISGHTSVYWYQQALGLGLQFLLWYDEGEERNRGNFPPRFSGRQFPNYSSELNVNALELEDSALYLCASSLRGGVLRNEQFFGPGTRLTVL.

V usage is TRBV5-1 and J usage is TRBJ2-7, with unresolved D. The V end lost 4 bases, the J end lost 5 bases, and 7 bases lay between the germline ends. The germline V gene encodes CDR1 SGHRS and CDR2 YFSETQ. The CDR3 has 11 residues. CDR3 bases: TGCGCCAGCAGCAACCTCCACGAGCAGTACTTC. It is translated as CASSNLHEQYF.

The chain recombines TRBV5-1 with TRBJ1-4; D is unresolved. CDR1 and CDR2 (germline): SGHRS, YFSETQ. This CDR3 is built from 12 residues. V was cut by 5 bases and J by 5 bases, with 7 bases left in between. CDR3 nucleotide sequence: TGCGCCAGCAGGATAGGGAATGAAAAACTGTTTTTT. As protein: CASRIGNEKLFF.

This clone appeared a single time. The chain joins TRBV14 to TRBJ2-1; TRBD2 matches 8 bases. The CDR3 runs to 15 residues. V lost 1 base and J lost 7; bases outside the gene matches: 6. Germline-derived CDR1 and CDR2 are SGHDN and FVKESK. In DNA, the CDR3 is TGTGCCAGCAGCCAAGCTGTTTCTAGCGGGAATGAGCAGTTCTTC. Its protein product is CASSQAVSSGNEQFF.

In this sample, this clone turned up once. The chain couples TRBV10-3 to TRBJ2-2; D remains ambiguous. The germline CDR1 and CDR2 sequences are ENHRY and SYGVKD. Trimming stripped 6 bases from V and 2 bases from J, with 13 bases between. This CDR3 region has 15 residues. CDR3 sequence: CAIRIGNVNTGELFF. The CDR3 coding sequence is TGTGCCATCAGGATAGGGAATGTTAACACCGGGGAGCTGTTTTTT.

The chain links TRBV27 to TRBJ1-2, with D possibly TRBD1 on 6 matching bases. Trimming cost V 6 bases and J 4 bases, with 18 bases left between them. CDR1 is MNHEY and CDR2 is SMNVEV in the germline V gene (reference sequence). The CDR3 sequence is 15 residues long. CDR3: CASRSPLRGPYGYTF. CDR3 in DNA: TGTGCCAGCAGATCACCGCTCAGGGGCCCCTATGGCTACACCTTC.

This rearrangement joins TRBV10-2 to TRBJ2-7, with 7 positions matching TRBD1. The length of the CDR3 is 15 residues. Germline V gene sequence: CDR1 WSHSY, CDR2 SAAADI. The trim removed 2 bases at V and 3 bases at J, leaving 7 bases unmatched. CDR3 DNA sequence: TGCGCCAGCAGTGAGCCGACAGGGTTGCTCTACGAGCAGTACTTC. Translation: CASSEPTGLLYEQYF.